The T cell receptor (beta chain) described here comes from a study of T cells in tuberculosis. Data came from immunoSEQ multiplex PCR; TCRdb stores just in-frame clones and leaves some out. The data hold fewer than 40,000 clones, with 94% observed a single time. Turning to this clone: Its antigen is as yet unknown.

Trimming cost V 5 bases and J 2 bases; bases outside gene matches: 3. The germline V gene has CDR1 MNHEY and CDR2 SMNVEV (reference sequence). The CDR3 has 14 residues. Study observations and caveats: Smaller distances to GMM-specific TCRs suggested their expansion in active tuberculosis.

Tuberculin skin test and IGRA determined adolescents' latent tuberculosis status at entry. The sequence was collected from a donor aged 10-35 years with latent tuberculosis or without tuberculosis infection. The rearrangement links TRBV27 to TRBJ2-7; TRBD1 aligns across 10 bases. The sequenced material came from PBMCs. The chain's CDR3 is CASSRDRGTYEQYF. The DNA for the CDR3 is TGTGCCAGCAGTCGGGACAGGGGAACCTACGAGCAGTACTTC.